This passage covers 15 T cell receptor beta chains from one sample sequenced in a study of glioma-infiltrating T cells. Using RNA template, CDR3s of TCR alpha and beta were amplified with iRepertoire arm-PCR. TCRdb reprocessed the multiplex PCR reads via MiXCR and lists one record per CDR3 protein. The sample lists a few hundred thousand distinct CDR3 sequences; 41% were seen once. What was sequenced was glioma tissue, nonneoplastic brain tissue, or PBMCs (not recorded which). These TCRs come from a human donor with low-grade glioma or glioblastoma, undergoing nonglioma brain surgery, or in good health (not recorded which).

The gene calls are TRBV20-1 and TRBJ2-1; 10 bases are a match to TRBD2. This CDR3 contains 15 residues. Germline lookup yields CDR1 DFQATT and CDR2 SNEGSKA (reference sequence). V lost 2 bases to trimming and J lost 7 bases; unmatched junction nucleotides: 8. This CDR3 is CSARLAGDPGNEQFF. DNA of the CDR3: TGCAGTGCTAGACTAGCGGGAGACCCTGGGAATGAGCAGTTCTTC.

The CDR3 DNA follows: TGCAGTGCTAGAGAGGTGAGGTTGGGTGAGCAGTTCTTC. It codes for CSAREVRLGEQFF. The chain uses TRBV20-1 and TRBJ2-1; D not resolved. Germline CDR1 DFQATT, CDR2 SNEGSKA (reference sequence). V gave up 0 bases and J gave up 9 bases, with 12 bases separating them. CDR3 length equals 13 residues.

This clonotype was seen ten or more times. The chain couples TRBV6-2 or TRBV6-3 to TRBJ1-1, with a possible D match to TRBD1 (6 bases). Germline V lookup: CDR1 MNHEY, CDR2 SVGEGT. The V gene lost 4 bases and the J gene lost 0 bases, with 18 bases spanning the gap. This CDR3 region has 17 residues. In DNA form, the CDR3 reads TGTGCCAGCAGTTCCCGGTGGGACAATTTAATGAACACTGAAGCTTTCTTT. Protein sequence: CASSSRWDNLMNTEAFF.

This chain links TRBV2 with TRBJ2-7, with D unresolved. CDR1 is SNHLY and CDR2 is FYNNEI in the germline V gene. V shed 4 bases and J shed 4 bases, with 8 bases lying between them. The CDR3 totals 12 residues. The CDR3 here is CASSVQLYEQYF. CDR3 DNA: TGTGCCAGCAGTGTACAGCTTTACGAGCAGTACTTC.

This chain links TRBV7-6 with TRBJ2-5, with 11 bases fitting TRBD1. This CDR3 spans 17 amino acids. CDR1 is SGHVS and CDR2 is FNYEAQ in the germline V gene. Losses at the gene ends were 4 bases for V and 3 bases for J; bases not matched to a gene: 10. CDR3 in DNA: TGTGCCAGCAGCTATGTACCCGGGACAGGGGGTGAAGAGACCCAGTACTTC. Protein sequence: CASSYVPGTGGEETQYF.

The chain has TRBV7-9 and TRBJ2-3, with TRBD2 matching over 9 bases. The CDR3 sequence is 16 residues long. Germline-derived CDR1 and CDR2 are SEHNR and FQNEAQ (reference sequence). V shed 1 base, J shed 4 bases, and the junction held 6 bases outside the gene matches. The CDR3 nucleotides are TGTGCCAGCAGCTTAGTAGGACTAGCGCAATCAGATACGCAGTATTTT. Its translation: CASSLVGLAQSDTQYF.

The CDR3 nucleotides are TGTGCCAGCAGCCCGGGAAGCGGGAGCGTCGGCACCGGGGAGCTGTTTTTT. This codes for CASSPGSGSVGTGELFF. The chain carries TRBV6-2 or TRBV6-3 and TRBJ2-2; TRBD2 aligns across 8 bases. The CDR3 is made up of 17 amino acids. The V and J ends lost 6 bases and 4 bases, in that order; junction bases with no gene match: 13. The V gene's germline CDR1 is MNHEY and CDR2 SVGEGT.

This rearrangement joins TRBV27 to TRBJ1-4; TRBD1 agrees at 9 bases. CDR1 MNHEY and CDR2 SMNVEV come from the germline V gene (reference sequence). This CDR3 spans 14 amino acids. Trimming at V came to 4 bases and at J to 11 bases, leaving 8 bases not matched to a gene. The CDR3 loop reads CASSSGQGFGKLFF. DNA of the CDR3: TGTGCCAGCAGTTCGGGACAGGGCTTCGGTAAACTGTTTTTT.

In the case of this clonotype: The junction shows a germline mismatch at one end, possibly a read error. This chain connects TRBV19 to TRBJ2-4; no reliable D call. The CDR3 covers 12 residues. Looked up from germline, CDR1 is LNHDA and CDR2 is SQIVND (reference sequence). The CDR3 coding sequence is TGTGCCAGTAGTATGAGGATAAACATTCTGTACTTC. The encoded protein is CASSMRINILYF.

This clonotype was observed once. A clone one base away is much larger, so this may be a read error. CDR3 sequence (DNA): TGTGCCAGCAGTTCGTCCGCGGCTGCCCCAGAGACCCAGTACTTC. Its translation is CASSSSAAAPETQYF. V and J are TRBV27 and TRBJ2-5; no firm D call. Germline V gene sequence: CDR1 MNHEY, CDR2 SMNVEV (reference sequence). The germline V and J ends were trimmed by 4 bases and 4 bases, with 16 bases remaining between them. The CDR3 consists of 15 residues.

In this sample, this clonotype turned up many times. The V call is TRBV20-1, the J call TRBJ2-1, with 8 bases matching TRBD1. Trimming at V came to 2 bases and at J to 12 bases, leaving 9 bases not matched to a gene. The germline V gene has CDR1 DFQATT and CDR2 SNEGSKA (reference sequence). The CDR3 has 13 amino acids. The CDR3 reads CSARSRTGQGQFF. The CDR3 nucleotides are TGCAGTGCTAGATCTAGGACAGGACAGGGGCAGTTCTTC.

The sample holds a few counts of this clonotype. CDR3 amino acids: CASSFGQSSYNEQFF. The CDR3 bases are TGTGCCAGCAGCTTCGGACAGAGCTCCTACAATGAGCAGTTCTTC. The gene calls are TRBV5-4 and TRBJ2-1; TRBD1 might be the D (6 bases). V lost 2 bases and J lost 0, with 9 bases in between. The germline V gene encodes CDR1 SGHNT and CDR2 YYREEE (reference sequence). CDR3 length: 15 residues.

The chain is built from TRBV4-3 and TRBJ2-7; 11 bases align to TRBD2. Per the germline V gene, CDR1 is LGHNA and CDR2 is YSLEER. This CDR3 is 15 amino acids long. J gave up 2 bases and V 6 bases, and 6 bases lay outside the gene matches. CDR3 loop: CASRPGTSGPYEQYF. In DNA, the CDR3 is TGCGCCAGCAGGCCCGGGACTAGCGGCCCCTACGAGCAGTACTTC.

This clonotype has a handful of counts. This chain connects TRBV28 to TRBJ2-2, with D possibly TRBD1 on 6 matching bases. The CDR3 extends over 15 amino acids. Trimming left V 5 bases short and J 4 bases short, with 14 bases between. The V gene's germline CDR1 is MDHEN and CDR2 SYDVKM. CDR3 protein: CASSVSGTSTGELFF. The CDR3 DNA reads TGTGCCAGCAGTGTATCCGGGACAAGCACCGGGGAGCTGTTTTTT.

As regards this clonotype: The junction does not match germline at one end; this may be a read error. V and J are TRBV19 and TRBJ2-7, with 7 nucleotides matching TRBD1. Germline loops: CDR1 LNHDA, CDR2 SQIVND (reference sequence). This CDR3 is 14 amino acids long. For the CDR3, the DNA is TGTGCCAGTAGTATAACCGCGACAGGGTACGAACAGTACTTC. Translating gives CASSITATGYEQYF.